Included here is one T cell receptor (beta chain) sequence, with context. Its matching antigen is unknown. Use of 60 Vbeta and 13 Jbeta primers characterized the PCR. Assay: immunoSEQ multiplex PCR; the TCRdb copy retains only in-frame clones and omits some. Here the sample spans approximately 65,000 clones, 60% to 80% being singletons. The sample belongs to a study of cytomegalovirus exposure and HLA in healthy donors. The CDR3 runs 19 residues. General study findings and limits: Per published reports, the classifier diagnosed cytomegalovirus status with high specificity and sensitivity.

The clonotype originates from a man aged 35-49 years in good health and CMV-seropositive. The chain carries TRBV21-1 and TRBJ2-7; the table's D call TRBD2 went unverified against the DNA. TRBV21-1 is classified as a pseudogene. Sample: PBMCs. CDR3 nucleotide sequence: TGTGCCAGCAGCCCCGGGGGGGGGTCGGCCTCTCCCTCGCCCTACGAGCAGTACTTC. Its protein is CASSPGGGSASPSPYEQYF.